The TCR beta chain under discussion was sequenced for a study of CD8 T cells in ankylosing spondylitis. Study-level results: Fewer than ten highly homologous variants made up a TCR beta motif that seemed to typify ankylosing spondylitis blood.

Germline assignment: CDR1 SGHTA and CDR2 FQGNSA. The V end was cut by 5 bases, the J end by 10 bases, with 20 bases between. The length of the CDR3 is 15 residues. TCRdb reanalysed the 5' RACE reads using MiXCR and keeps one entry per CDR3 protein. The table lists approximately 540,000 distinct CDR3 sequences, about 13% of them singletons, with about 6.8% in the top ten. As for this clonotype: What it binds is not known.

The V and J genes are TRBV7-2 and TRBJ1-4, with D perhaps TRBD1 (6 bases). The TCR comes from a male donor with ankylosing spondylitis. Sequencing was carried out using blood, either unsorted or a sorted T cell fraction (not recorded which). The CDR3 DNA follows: TGTGCCAGCAGCACTCGACAGGATGGTTCCGGAAAACTGTTTTTT. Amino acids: CASSTRQDGSGKLFF.